The next 8 T cell receptor beta chains were all read from a single sample in a study of T cell responses to AZD1222 COVID-19 vaccine. Libraries were prepared by immunoSEQ multiplex PCR; TCRdb keeps only in-frame clonotypes and omits some of them. The sample has some 75,000 clones, nearly 90% seen once. The sample here was peripheral blood, taken on day 0 of AZD1222 vaccination. Source of these receptors: an adult in good health.

This chain joins TRBV29-1 and TRBJ2-5; TRBD2 aligns across 9 bases. The CDR3 runs 16 residues. CDR1 is SQVTM and CDR2 is ANQGSEA in the germline V gene. Unmatched junction bases numbered 16, after V lost 7 bases and J lost 4 bases. The CDR3 DNA sequence: TGCAGCGCCGGAGTAGCGGGAGCAGCTTATGGAGAGACCCAGTACTTC. Its protein is CSAGVAGAAYGETQYF.

The chain uses TRBV10-1 and TRBJ1-1; D uncertain. The CDR3 covers 13 residues. Germline lookup yields CDR1 WNHNN and CDR2 SYGVQD (reference sequence). V gave up 5 bases and J gave up 0 bases, with 7 bases separating them. This CDR3 reads CASSNTMNTEAFF. The DNA of the CDR3 is TGCGCCAGCAGTAACACAATGAACACTGAAGCTTTCTTT.

V and J are TRBV30 and TRBJ1-3, with a possible D match to TRBD1 (6 bases). The V gene's germline CDR1 is GTSNPN and CDR2 SVGIG (reference sequence). This CDR3 spans 15 amino acids. Trimming took 1 base from V and 0 from J, leaving 10 bases between them. CDR3 residues: CAWSERGASGNTIYF. DNA for the CDR3: TGTGCCTGGAGTGAGCGGGGGGCCTCTGGAAACACCATATATTTT. The full variable domain, rest sourced from reference TRBV30 and TRBJ1-3, is SQTIHQWPATLVQPVGSPLSLECTVEGTSNPNLYWYRQAAGRGLQLLFYSVGIGQISSEVPQNLSASRPQDRQFILSSKKLLLSDSGFYLCAWSERGASGNTIYFGEGSWLTVV.

This chain connects TRBV12-3 or TRBV12-4 to TRBJ1-2, with a tentative D call TRBD1 (5 bases). The CDR3 is 13 amino acids. V dropped 5 bases and J dropped 2 bases, with 9 bases sitting between them. CDR3 bases: TGTGCCAGCAGTGGGACCGAGAACTATGGCTACACCTTC. Translated: CASSGTENYGYTF.

The chain uses TRBV28 and TRBJ1-1, with D perhaps matching TRBD1 (5 bases). V was shortened by 5 bases and J by 1 base, with 17 bases between the two germline ends. The CDR3 runs to 16 residues. The V gene's germline CDR1 is MDHEN and CDR2 SYDVKM. CDR3 sequence: CASSTNPQGSNTEAFF. Here the CDR3 DNA reads TGTGCCAGCAGTACTAACCCGCAGGGATCGAACACTGAAGCTTTCTTT.

The rearrangement links TRBV5-1 to TRBJ2-4; D may be TRBD1 (5 bases). Germline V lookup: CDR1 SGHRS, CDR2 YFSETQ. The CDR3 contains 14 residues. Trimming removed 3 bases at V and 0 bases at J, with 7 bases between. Written as DNA, the CDR3 is TGCGCCAGCAGCTCAGGGCTAGCCAAAAACATTCAGTACTTC. This encodes CASSSGLAKNIQYF.

V gene TRBV3-1 (or the pseudogene TRBV3-2) combines with J gene TRBJ1-5; tentative D call: TRBD1 (6 bases). Germline V CDR1 and CDR2: LGHDT, YNNKEL (reference sequence). The CDR3 has 15 residues. With 4 bases removed from V and 2 bases from J, the gap between germline ends came to 12 bases. CDR3 nucleotides: TGTGCCAGCAGCCCGCGGACAGCTGGCAATCAGCCCCAGCATTTT. Its translation is CASSPRTAGNQPQHF.

CDR3 coding DNA: TGTGCCTGGAGTGCTGACCGCCTGGGGGTTGAAGCTTTCTTT. It translates to CAWSADRLGVEAFF. The chain combines TRBV30 with TRBJ1-1, with D possibly being TRBD1 (5 bases). Germline V gives CDR1 GTSNPN, CDR2 SVGIG (reference sequence). The CDR3 has 14 amino acids. With 1 base removed from V and 7 bases from J, the gap between germline ends came to 16 bases.